This T cell receptor (beta chain) was identified during a study of tumor and adjacent non-tumor tissue in lung cancer. Whole-study context: The cohort had roughly 11 adenocarcinoma, a couple of squamous cell and 1 small cell patients. Study observations and caveats: Tumor tissue had significantly higher TCR diversity than normal lung.

A modified ARM-PCR protocol with three rounds of nested PCR amplified TCRbeta. TCRdb reanalysed the multiplex PCR reads using MiXCR and keeps one entry per CDR3 protein. The repertoire holds about 110,000 distinct CDR3 sequences, with more than 70% as singletons. The CDR3 totals 13 residues. CDR1 is SGHNT and CDR2 is YENEEA in the germline V gene. Concerning this clonotype itself: The antigen is undetermined. The germline gene is not matched at one end of the junction; a read error may be the cause.

This sample's RNA came from whole unsorted tissue. Between August and November 2014, newly diagnosed, chemotherapy-naive lung cancer patients underwent thoracic surgery in China. This sequence joins TRBV11-3 and TRBJ2-3, with D hard to call. Sample: lung tumor tissue. The sequence came from a woman in her sixties or seventies with non-small cell lung cancer. The CDR3 is CASRKSQCDTLCF. In nucleotides, the CDR3 is TGTGCCAGCAGAAAGAGCCAATGTGATACGCTGTGTTTT.